This TCR beta chain was found in a study of shared clonotypes between healthy human individuals. TCRdb's copy holds only in-frame clones and misses some; the assay was immunoSEQ multiplex PCR. The profile shows over 800,000 clones, 80% to 95% of them singletons. The germline V gene encodes CDR1 MNHNS and CDR2 SASEGT. After removal of 3 bases from V and 5 bases from J, the junction contained 5 bases not matched to a gene. This CDR3 has 14 amino acids. CD45RO-negative CD8 cells positively selected for CCR7 made up the naive population, which excluded terminally differentiated effector memory CD45RA+ cells.

This clonotype was obtained from a man between 25 and 39 years old in good health. V gene TRBV6-1 combines with J gene TRBJ2-7; the match to TRBD1 covers 9 bases. The specimen was naive CD8+ T cells sorted from blood. The CDR3 DNA is TGTGCCAGCAGTGATGGACAGGGGTTACACGAGCAGTACTTC. Translated, it gives CASSDGQGLHEQYF.